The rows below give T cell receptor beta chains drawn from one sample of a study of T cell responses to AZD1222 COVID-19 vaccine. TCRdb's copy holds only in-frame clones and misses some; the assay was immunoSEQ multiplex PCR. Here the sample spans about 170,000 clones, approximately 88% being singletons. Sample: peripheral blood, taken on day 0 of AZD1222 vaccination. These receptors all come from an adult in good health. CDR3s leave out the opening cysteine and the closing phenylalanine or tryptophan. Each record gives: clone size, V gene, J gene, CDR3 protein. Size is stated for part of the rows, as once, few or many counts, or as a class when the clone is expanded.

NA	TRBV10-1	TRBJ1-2	ASSEDRGGRYGYT
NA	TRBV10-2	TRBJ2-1	ASRSPGSGVGSSYNEQF
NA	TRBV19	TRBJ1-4	ASSPDRVAEKLF
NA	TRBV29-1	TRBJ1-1	SVDTGGAEAF
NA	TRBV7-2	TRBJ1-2	ASSLAYSNGYT
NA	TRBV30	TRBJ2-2	AWSVGDRVGTGELF
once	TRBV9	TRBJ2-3	ASSARALGADTQY
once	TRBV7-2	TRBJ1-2	ASSLQGGYGYT
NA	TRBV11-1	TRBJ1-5	ASSLELRGFYQPQH
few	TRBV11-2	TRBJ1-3	ASSSNTIY
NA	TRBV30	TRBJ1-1	AWKPVWAREKNTEAF